The 27 T cell receptor beta chains below were found in one sample sequenced in a study of blood T cells in healthy people across ages (dated by TCRdb to about 2015). Library creation used 5' RACE. The sequencer listed for this sample is Illumina HiSeq 2500. A second PCR of roughly 7 to 11 cycles was performed with a sample-barcoded 5' primer and a J-beta primer mix. The public reads were run again by TCRdb, first through fastp at Q25 and then through MiXCR, and only productive beta chains were kept. Rows with one shared CDR3 protein collapse into an entry with the most common genes and DNA. The sample data list 600,000 to 650,000 distinct CDR3 sequences, and about 53% of these were observed just once. The ten biggest clones cover more than 35% of the sample. Sequences were obtained from blood. The receptors shown here come from a man aged 60-69 years in good health.

This clonotype showed up just a few times. The junction shows a germline mismatch at one end, possibly a read error. The V call is TRBV5-1, the J call TRBJ1-1; D remains ambiguous. The length of the CDR3 is 9 residues. Germline V gene sequence: CDR1 SGHRS, CDR2 YFSETQ. DNA for the CDR3: TGCGGCAGCAGTCTCGAAGCTTTCTTT. Protein sequence: CGSSLEAFF.

The V gene is TRBV20-1, the J gene TRBJ2-7; 8 bases fit TRBD1. The CDR3 consists of 15 residues. The germline V gene encodes CDR1 DFQATT and CDR2 SNEGSKA (reference sequence). V lost 3 bases to trimming and J lost 0 bases; unmatched junction nucleotides: 7. CDR3 residues: CSASSGQGASYEQYF. The DNA for the CDR3 is TGCAGTGCTAGCTCCGGCCAGGGGGCCTCCTACGAGCAGTACTTC.

V is TRBV12-3 or TRBV12-4 and J is TRBJ2-3; D not certain. The CDR3 totals 13 residues. V was trimmed by 5 bases and J by 4 bases, leaving 10 bases between them. The chain's CDR3 is CASSLVAPDTQYF. CDR3 sequence (DNA): TGTGCCAGCAGTCTCGTCGCCCCAGATACGCAGTATTTT.

V gene TRBV6-1 combines with J gene TRBJ1-2; D is perhaps TRBD1 (6 bases). The germline CDR1 and CDR2 sequences are MNHNS and SASEGT. Trimming cost V 1 base and J 5 bases, with 11 bases left between them. This CDR3 is built from 14 residues. CDR3 DNA sequence: TGTGCCAGCAGTGAAGGCCGCAGGGGATATGGCTACACCTTC. Translation gives CASSEGRRGYGYTF.

The chain uses TRBV7-9 and TRBJ1-1; unclear D gene. Per germline, CDR1 SEHNR and CDR2 FQNEAQ (reference sequence). The CDR3 is 14 amino acids. With 0 bases removed from V and 6 bases from J, the gap between germline ends came to 11 bases. CDR3: CASSLAVEIPEAFF. In DNA form, the CDR3 reads TGTGCCAGCAGCTTAGCGGTGGAAATCCCTGAAGCTTTCTTT.

The chain has TRBV20-1 and TRBJ1-1; tentatively, D is TRBD1 (6 bases). The germline V and J ends were trimmed by 4 bases and 2 bases, with 14 bases remaining between them. CDR1 is DFQATT, CDR2 SNEGSKA, per germline (reference sequence). The CDR3 loop spans 14 amino acids. The CDR3 sequence: CSAKSGGANTEAFF. The CDR3 DNA sequence: TGCAGTGCTAAGTCTGGGGGGGCAAACACTGAAGCTTTCTTT.

V gene TRBV5-1 combines with J gene TRBJ2-1, with no clear D. Germline V gives CDR1 SGHRS, CDR2 YFSETQ. V was clipped by 0 bases and J by 13 bases, with 11 bases between them. The CDR3 is 12 residues long. CDR3 nucleotides: TGCGCCAGCAGCTTGGTAGGGAACCACCAGTTCTTC. This gives the protein CASSLVGNHQFF.

The rearrangement joins TRBV6-6 to TRBJ2-6; no reliable D call. This CDR3 contains 15 residues. V lost 11 bases and J 0 bases, leaving 14 bases between the germline ends. Germline values: CDR1 MNHNY, CDR2 SVGAGI (reference sequence). In DNA, the CDR3 is TGTGCCTTCGAAACCCCCATCTCTGGGGCCAACGTCCTGACTTTC. As protein: CAFETPISGANVLTF.

The rearrangement links TRBV29-1 to TRBJ1-1; D gene unclear. This CDR3 has 13 amino acids. The V gene lost 3 bases and the J gene lost 0 bases, with 8 bases spanning the gap. Germline-derived CDR1 and CDR2 are SQVTM and ANQGSEA. In DNA form, the CDR3 reads TGCAGCGTTGACAATCCGGTGAACACTGAAGCTTTCTTT. Protein sequence: CSVDNPVNTEAFF.

This rearrangement joins TRBV6-1 to TRBJ2-4; the D gene is possibly TRBD2 (6 bases). The last part of the DNA fits TRBJ2-5 better; the J call may be wrong. From germline, CDR1 is MNHNS and CDR2 SASEGT. This CDR3 has 15 amino acids. DNA of the CDR3: TGTGCCAGCAGTGCAAGGACTACTCCTCAAGAGACCCAGTACTTC. It encodes CASSARTTPQETQYF.

V gene TRBV10-3 combines with J gene TRBJ1-2; D not resolved. Germline loops: CDR1 ENHRY, CDR2 SYGVKD. V gave up 6 bases and J gave up 1 base, with 15 bases separating them. The CDR3 runs 15 residues. This CDR3 is CAIRGRDKDNYGYTF. The CDR3 region has the DNA TGTGCCATCAGGGGGAGGGATAAAGATAACTATGGCTACACCTTC.

Here the CDR3 DNA reads TGTGCCATCAGTGAGGCGAGAAGGGAGGGACAGCCCCAGCATTTT. This codes for CAISEARREGQPQHF. This chain links TRBV10-3 with TRBJ1-5; D is unclear. The germline CDR1 and CDR2 sequences are ENHRY and SYGVKD. The CDR3 loop spans 15 amino acids. V gave up 2 bases and J gave up 7 bases, with 15 bases separating them.

This sequence joins TRBV3-1 and TRBJ2-3, with no clear D. Germline loops: CDR1 LGHDT, CDR2 YNNKEL (reference sequence). The CDR3 is 15 amino acids. The V and J ends lost 0 bases and 4 bases respectively, with 11 bases between them. CDR3 loop: CASSQDLAGADTQYF. CDR3 nucleotides: TGTGCCAGCAGCCAAGATCTGGCTGGGGCAGATACGCAGTATTTT.

Comment on this clonotype: An end of the junction does not agree with germline; a read error may underlie this. The rearrangement links TRBV7-9 to TRBJ2-5, with unresolved D. Germline V gene lookup returns CDR1 SEHNR and CDR2 FQNEAQ (reference sequence). The CDR3 totals 14 residues. The CDR3 protein is CTSSSALGVETQYF. Written as DNA, the CDR3 is TGTACCAGCAGCTCCGCCTTAGGTGTGGAGACCCAGTACTTC.

This clonotype has only one observation. The chain uses TRBV6-8 and TRBJ2-2, with 11 bases that match TRBD1. The germline CDR1 and CDR2 sequences are MNHGY and SAAAGT. V was pared by 0 bases and J by 2 bases, with 11 bases of the junction left unmatched. The CDR3 has 20 amino acids. The CDR3 DNA reads as TGTGCCAGCAGTTACTCTTCGGACAGGGGGCGCCTATTAAACACCGGGGAGCTGTTTTTT. Translated: CASSYSSDRGRLLNTGELFF.

Ten or more counts support this clonotype. V gene TRBV4-2 combines with J gene TRBJ2-4, with TRBD2 matching over 10 bases. This CDR3 has 15 residues. The germline V gene has CDR1 LGHNA and CDR2 YNFKEQ. V gave up 4 bases and J gave up 6 bases; unmatched junction bases: 6. CDR3 region: CASSPSGLAINIQYF. DNA for the CDR3: TGTGCCAGCAGCCCGTCGGGACTAGCGATAAACATTCAGTACTTC.

The chain employs TRBV5-4 and TRBJ2-4, with TRBD1 identical over 9 bases. Germline CDR1 is SGHNT and CDR2 is YYREEE (reference sequence). CDR3 length: 15 amino acids. The trim removed 0 bases at V and 8 bases at J, leaving 6 bases unmatched. CDR3 nucleotides: TGTGCCAGCAGCTTGGACAGGGGGCCCGCTGACATTCAGTACTTC. Translation gives CASSLDRGPADIQYF.

This clonotype came up once. Written as DNA, the CDR3 is TGTGCCACCAGCAGAGATCAGGGGGCCATTAACATTCAGTACTTC. Its translation is CATSRDQGAINIQYF. The rearrangement uses TRBV15 and TRBJ2-4, with 8 bases matching TRBD1. The CDR3 has 15 amino acids. Germline V gives CDR1 LNHNV, CDR2 YYDKDF (reference sequence). After removal of 0 bases from V and 7 bases from J, the junction contained 5 bases not matched to a gene. Combining the CDR3 with reference TRBV15 and TRBJ2-4 gives the whole variable domain DAMVIQNPRYQVTQFGKPVTLSCSQTLNHNVMYWYQQKSSQAPKLLFHYYDKDFNNEADTPDNFQSRRPNTSFCFLDIRSPGLGDTAMYLCATSRDQGAINIQYFGAGTRLSVL.

The chain joins TRBV2 to TRBJ1-1; tentatively, D is TRBD1 (5 bases). This CDR3 is 14 amino acids long. V dropped 5 bases and J dropped 1 base, with 11 bases sitting between them. CDR1 and CDR2 from the germline V gene are SNHLY and FYNNEI. This CDR3 is CASSLDSGNTEAFF. CDR3 nucleotides: TGTGCCAGCAGTCTAGACAGCGGGAACACTGAAGCTTTCTTT.

V is TRBV3-1 and J is TRBJ1-2; D gene ambiguous. CDR1 and CDR2 (germline): LGHDT, YNNKEL (reference sequence). The CDR3 is 14 residues long. V was shortened by 0 bases and J by 6 bases, with 11 bases between the two germline ends. CDR3 amino acids: CASSQDSGRDGYTF. In DNA, the CDR3 is TGTGCCAGCAGCCAAGATTCTGGGAGGGATGGCTACACCTTC.

The chain uses TRBV28 and TRBJ1-4; perhaps TRBD1 as D (5 bases). The CDR3 sequence is 15 residues long. Germline V lookup: CDR1 MDHEN, CDR2 SYDVKM. V was trimmed by 6 bases and J by 4 bases, leaving 15 bases between them. The CDR3 sequence: CASSSTGAINEKLFF. In DNA form, the CDR3 reads TGTGCCAGCAGCTCAACCGGGGCGATTAATGAAAAACTGTTTTTT. Drawing the rest from reference TRBV28 and TRBJ1-4, the complete variable domain is DVKVTQSSRYLVKRTGEKVFLECVQDMDHENMFWYRQDPGLGLRLIYFSYDVKMKEKGDIPEGYSVSREKKERFSLILESASTNQTSMYLCASSSTGAINEKLFFGSGTQLSVL.

This sequence joins TRBV27 and TRBJ2-1; 7 nucleotides agree with TRBD2. From germline, CDR1 is MNHEY and CDR2 SMNVEV (reference sequence). The trim removed 0 bases at V and 1 base at J, leaving 6 bases unmatched. The CDR3 contains 17 residues. The CDR3 nucleotides are TGTGCCAGCAGTTTATCGGGCGGCGGGGGATCCTACAATGAGCAGTTCTTC. Translating it yields CASSLSGGGGSYNEQFF.

The genes are TRBV12-3 or TRBV12-4 and TRBJ2-2; 9 nucleotides match TRBD1. The CDR3 extends over 14 amino acids. Trimming took 5 bases from V and 6 from J; bases not matched to a gene: 4. Here the CDR3 DNA reads TGTGCCAGCAGTCCCACAGGGGGCCCCGGGGAGCTGTTTTTT. Translating it yields CASSPTGGPGELFF.

V and J are TRBV2 and TRBJ2-1, with 7 bases that match TRBD1. Germline values: CDR1 SNHLY, CDR2 FYNNEI. This CDR3 contains 15 residues. V dropped 5 bases and J dropped 1; count of bases not matched to a gene: 5. The CDR3 coding sequence is TGTGCCAGCAGTATAAGACAGGGTTCCTACAATGAGCAGTTCTTC. The encoded protein is CASSIRQGSYNEQFF.

This sequence joins TRBV7-9 and TRBJ1-1; a possible D gene is TRBD1 (5 bases). V shed 1 base and J shed 11 bases, with 20 bases lying between them. The CDR3 extends over 15 amino acids. From germline, CDR1 is SEHNR and CDR2 FQNEAQ (reference sequence). The CDR3 is CASSLDGGGILKAFF. The CDR3 DNA reads as TGTGCCAGCAGCTTAGATGGGGGAGGGATACTGAAGGCTTTCTTT.

This sequence joins TRBV7-2 and TRBJ1-5; no clear D gene. CDR3 length: 13 residues. Germline V CDR1 and CDR2: SGHTA, FQGNSA. V was trimmed by 8 bases and J by 3 bases, leaving 11 bases between them. CDR3 protein: CASGVEVNQPQHF. CDR3 DNA: TGTGCCAGCGGCGTAGAGGTCAATCAGCCCCAGCATTTT.

The CDR3 DNA reads TGTGCCAGCAGTCGGCAGGGATTCCTTCAGGGCTATGGCTACACCTTC. Amino acid sequence: CASSRQGFLQGYGYTF. The chain joins TRBV6-5 to TRBJ1-2, with a possible D match to TRBD1 (5 bases). Trimming removed 5 bases from V and 4 bases from J, with 20 bases in between. This CDR3 has 16 amino acids. CDR1 is MNHEY, CDR2 SVGAGI, per germline.